This T cell receptor beta chain is from a study of OX40 agonist ivuxolimab in advanced cancers. Looking at the study overall: Hepatocellular carcinoma, melanoma, renal cell or head and neck cancer was diagnosed in the dose-escalation patients. Study-wide findings and caveats: Within 6 weeks, CD4+ and CD8+ blood T cells expanded clonally at 0.1 to 3.0 mg/kg. CD8+ T cells (on average) carried more expanded clones than CD4+ T cells.

Patients were excluded for autoimmune disease history or systemic immunosuppression. TCRdb's table, derived via immunoSEQ multiplex PCR, lists solely in-frame clones and lacks some. This sample has 60,000 to 100,000 clones, with roughly 92% found just once. CDR1 SQVTM and CDR2 ANQGSEA come from the germline V gene. The CDR3 is made up of 14 amino acids. V trimming: 3 bases; J trimming: 3 bases; junction bases outside the gene matches: 7. As regards this clone: Its antigen is as yet unknown.

The source was CD4+ or CD8+ T cells sorted from blood, collected in a trial of the OX40 agonist ivuxolimab. This chain connects TRBV29-1 to TRBJ1-2, with TRBD1 matching over 7 bases. The clonotype originates from an adult with an advanced solid tumor such as melanoma, head and neck, liver or kidney cancer. The CDR3 DNA sequence: TGCAGCGTTGACGAGGACAGGCGGGACTATGGCTACACCTTC. Amino acids: CSVDEDRRDYGYTF. The entire variable domain, with the rest obtained from reference TRBV29-1 and TRBJ1-2, is as follows: SAVISQKPSRDICQRGTSLTIQCQVDSQVTMMFWYRQQPGQSLTLIATANQGSEATYESGFVIDKFPISRPNLTFSTLTVSNMSPEDSSIYLCSVDEDRRDYGYTFGSGTRLTVV.